A selection of T cell receptor beta chains follows, all from one sample in a study of cytomegalovirus exposure and HLA in healthy donors. Generated by immunoSEQ multiplex PCR, the TCRdb table keeps only in-frame clones and is missing some. The sample lists 120,000 to 150,000 clones, under 85% occurring once. Input material: PBMCs. All receptors come from a woman aged 35 to 49 in good health and CMV-seropositive. The CDR3 runs from the conserved cysteine through the conserved F or W. The order of the fields is V gene, clone size, D gene, J gene, CDR3 DNA, CDR3 protein. The D gene is left open where the match is weak. Expanded clones are given a class, and other clones once, few, many or no size at all.

TRBV6-1	few	TRBD2	TRBJ2-1	TGTGCCAGCAGACCCACGGGGGGGCCCATCGATGAGCAGTTCTTC	CASRPTGGPIDEQFF
TRBV27	-	TRBD1	TRBJ2-7	TGTGCCAGCAGTCTGGACAGGTCCTACGAGCAGTACTTC	CASSLDRSYEQYF
TRBV6-5	-	TRBD1	TRBJ2-7	TGTGCCAGCAAAAGAGGACAGGAAAGCTCCTACGAGCAGTACTTC	CASKRGQESSYEQYF
TRBV28	-	-	TRBJ2-7	TGTGCCAGCAGTCCGCGGGGCCTCTCCTACGAGCAGTACTTC	CASSPRGLSYEQYF
TRBV5-1	-	TRBD1	TRBJ1-6	TGCGCCAGCAGCTACGGGACAGGGGTGCCGGGGGCCCTCCACTTT	CASSYGTGVPGALHF
TRBV13	once	TRBD1	TRBJ2-1	TGTGCCAGCAGCTTCAAAACAGGGGCCCTAGACAATGAGCAGTTCTTC	CASSFKTGALDNEQFF
TRBV30	-	TRBD2	TRBJ2-3	TGTGCCTGGAATCCAGCGGGGGGGTGGGGCACAGATACGCAGTATTTT	CAWNPAGGWGTDTQYF
TRBV12-5	-	-	TRBJ1-5	TGTGCTAGTGGTTTGGTACCCAGTACCAATCAGCCCCAGCATTTT	CASGLVPSTNQPQHF
TRBV10-2	-	TRBD1	TRBJ1-2	TGCGCCAGCAGTGAGGTCTTGGCAGGGGGAAGCTATGGCTACACCTTC	CASSEVLAGGSYGYTF
TRBV2	-	-	TRBJ2-2	TGTGCCAGCAGGCTGACAGAGGCCCCCACCGGGGAGCTGTTTTTT	CASRLTEAPTGELFF
TRBV9	-	TRBD2	TRBJ2-1	TGTGCCAGCAGCGTGGCCCCTGTAGCGGGGGGGATGAATGAGCAGTTCTTC	CASSVAPVAGGMNEQFF
TRBV5-1	-	TRBD1	TRBJ1-1	TGCGCCAGCAGCCCTGCCGGGACAGGGCCGGGGACTGAAGCTTTCTTT	CASSPAGTGPGTEAFF
TRBV25-1	-	-	TRBJ2-2	TGTGCCAGCAGTGCCCTAGCTAACACCGGGGAGCTGTTTTTT	CASSALANTGELFF
TRBV5-1	few	-	TRBJ2-1	TGCGCCAGCAGCTCAGGCGGGACGCCCGGGAACAATGAGCAGTTCTTC	CASSSGGTPGNNEQFF
TRBV7-9	few	-	TRBJ2-7	TGTGCCAGCAGCCCACCCCGGGAGCCCTACGAGCAGTACTTC	CASSPPREPYEQYF
TRBV5-4	-	TRBD2	TRBJ2-2	TGTGCCAGCAGCTTGTCGGGGGGTACCTTAACCGGGGAGCTGTTTTTT	CASSLSGGTLTGELFF
TRBV19	-	TRBD1	TRBJ2-7	TGTGCCAGTAGTAGGCCGGGACAGGGCTCCCACGAGCAGTACTTC	CASSRPGQGSHEQYF
TRBV7-9	-	-	TRBJ2-7	TGTGCCAGCAGCAAGGACAGAATTGCCTACGAGCAGTACTTC	CASSKDRIAYEQYF
TRBV28	-	-	TRBJ1-2	TGTGCCAGCAGTCCCGCAGTTTACTATGGCTACACCTTC	CASSPAVYYGYTF
TRBV7-3	-	TRBD2	TRBJ2-7	TGTGCCAGCAGCTTAGGACTAGCGGGGGAGCAGTACTTC	CASSLGLAGEQYF
TRBV14	-	TRBD2	TRBJ2-5	TGTGCCAGCAGCCGACGGGGGGAAGAGACCCAGTACTTC	CASSRRGEETQYF
TRBV5-1	once	-	TRBJ2-1	TGCGCCAGCAGCTTGGGACAGGACTCCTACAATGAGCAGTTCTTC	CASSLGQDSYNEQFF
TRBV27	-	TRBD2	TRBJ2-7	TGTGCCAGCAGCCCCCTAGGGGTTGAAGAGGGGAGGGTGGGATACTACGAGCAGTACTTC	CASSPLGVEEGRVGYYEQYF
TRBV29-1	-	TRBD1	TRBJ2-1	TGCAGCGTTGAAATAGGACAGGGCATGGGAGAGCAGTTCTTC	CSVEIGQGMGEQFF
TRBV12-1	-	-	TRBJ2-7	TGTGCCAGCAGCTTTGGACAGGATGGCGGTGCATACGAGCAGTACTTC	CASSFGQDGGAYEQYF
TRBV21-1	few	-	TRBJ1-1	TGTGCCAGCAGCAAAGAATGGGGACTCCCTGAAGCTTTCTTT	CASSKEWGLPEAFF
TRBV7-9	-	-	TRBJ1-1	TGTGCCAGCAGCTTAGGGAGCACTAGGGGGGGTATGAACACTGAAGCTTTCTTT	CASSLGSTRGGMNTEAFF
TRBV18	-	TRBD1	TRBJ1-2	TGTGCCAGCTCACCACCCCCGGCCAGGGGGCATGGCTACACCTTC	CASSPPPARGHGYTF
TRBV6-5	-	-	TRBJ1-1	TGTGCCAGCAGGTACGGAGAGAACACTGAAGCTTTCTTT	CASRYGENTEAFF
TRBV11-2	few	TRBD1	TRBJ1-2	TGTGCCAGCAGCTTAGGGACAGGGGGCGGCTATGGCTACACCTTC	CASSLGTGGGYGYTF
TRBV7-9	-	TRBD2	TRBJ2-3	TGTGCCAGCAGCTTTTCGTCTAGCGGGGTCACAGATACGCAGTATTTT	CASSFSSSGVTDTQYF
TRBV9	-	TRBD2	TRBJ2-2	TGTGCCAGCAGCGATGGGACTAGCGGGGGGGCGAACGGGGAGCTGTTTTTT	CASSDGTSGGANGELFF
TRBV9	-	TRBD2	TRBJ2-5	TGTGCCAGCAGCGCTACTAGCGGGGGGGCGTTAGAGACCCAGTACTTC	CASSATSGGALETQYF
TRBV9	-	-	TRBJ2-5	TGTGCCAGCGCTGCGGGGGGACAGATATACGAGACCCAGTACTTC	CASAAGGQIYETQYF
TRBV2	-	-	TRBJ1-5	TGTGCCAGCAGTTTGTTCCAGTATAATCAGCCCCAGCATTTT	CASSLFQYNQPQHF
TRBV27	-	-	TRBJ1-6	TGTGCCAGCAGTTTAGTTCGGACAGCCTATAATTCACCCCTCCACTTT	CASSLVRTAYNSPLHF
TRBV6-5	-	TRBD1	TRBJ1-1	TGTGCCAGCAGTTACTCGAGGACAGGGCCCCAGGAAGCTTTCTTT	CASSYSRTGPQEAFF
TRBV28	once	-	TRBJ2-4	TGTGCCAGCAGTCCACAACAGTGGAGGAAAAACATTCAGTACTTC	CASSPQQWRKNIQYF
TRBV7-2	-	-	TRBJ1-2	TGTGCCAGCAGCTTATCTCCTAACTATGGCTACACCTTC	CASSLSPNYGYTF
TRBV5-5	-	-	TRBJ1-4	TGTGCCAGCAGCTTTAGCCTACGGGAAAAACTGTTTTTT	CASSFSLREKLFF
TRBV5-4	once	TRBD2	TRBJ2-7	TGTGCCAGCAGCTTCCTAGCGGGGGGGAGTTATGAGCAGTACTTC	CASSFLAGGSYEQYF
TRBV6-5	-	-	TRBJ2-1	TGTGCCAGCAGTTACGAGGGCAATGAGCAGTTCTTC	CASSYEGNEQFF
TRBV7-2	few	TRBD1	TRBJ1-2	TGTGCCAGCAGTTACCAGGGGGTTAACTATGGCTACACCTTC	CASSYQGVNYGYTF
TRBV29-1	-	-	TRBJ1-2	TGCAGCGTTCCCAAAGGGCGGACAGCATTGGGCTATGGCTACACCTTC	CSVPKGRTALGYGYTF
TRBV2	-	-	TRBJ2-3	TGTGCCAGCAGTTCTGGGCAGGGTATAACAGATACGCAGTATTTT	CASSSGQGITDTQYF
TRBV2	-	TRBD2	TRBJ2-7	TGTGCCAGCAGTGAAGTTTTTGTTAGCGGGAAATCCTACGAGCAGTACTTC	CASSEVFVSGKSYEQYF